Each of the 14 T cell receptor beta chains below was sequenced from the same sample in a study of T-cell reconstitution after alpha-beta-depleted transplantation in children. Preparation of the TCRbeta library was carried out with unique molecular identifiers. Using its own MiXCR run on the PCR reads, TCRdb lists one record per CDR3 protein. The sample lists 600,000 to 800,000 distinct CDR3 sequences; less than 15% were seen once. The material sequenced was PBMCs, taken before TCRalphabeta/CD19-depleted stem cell transplant. The source is a girl aged 2 to 10 with congenital amegakaryocytic thrombocytopenia, due to receive a stem cell transplant.

This clonotype was detected only a few times. This chain links TRBV20-1 with TRBJ2-7; 8 bases line up with TRBD2. The CDR3 spans 13 residues. With 7 bases clipped from V and 2 bases from J, the junction kept 7 bases outside the gene matches. Germline V gene sequence: CDR1 DFQATT, CDR2 SNEGSKA (reference sequence). The CDR3 coding sequence is TGCAGTGTGGGTAGCGGGACCACCTACGAGCAGTACTTC. This codes for CSVGSGTTYEQYF.

This clonotype occurred once. At one end the junction does not follow the germline gene, possibly because of a read error. V is TRBV29-1 and J is TRBJ2-7; D ambiguous. There are 13 residues in the CDR3. CDR1 and CDR2 from the germline V gene are SQVTM and ANQGSEA. The CDR3 sequence: CSVEGINGNEQHF. The CDR3 coding sequence is TGCAGCGTTGAAGGGATAAATGGGAACGAGCAGCACTTC.

This clonotype was recorded at least ten times. The genes are TRBV5-1 and TRBJ1-1, with TRBD1 matching over 10 bases. V dropped 4 bases and J dropped 8; count of bases not matched to a gene: 5. In germline, CDR1 is SGHRS, CDR2 YFSETQ. The length of the CDR3 is 13 residues. CDR3 sequence reads: CASSIRGQGEAFF. The CDR3 DNA reads TGCGCCAGCAGCATCAGGGGACAGGGGGAAGCTTTCTTT.

This clonotype occurred a few times. The chain couples TRBV20-1 to TRBJ2-5; the D is unclear. The CDR3 sequence is 17 residues long. CDR1 is DFQATT and CDR2 is SNEGSKA in the germline V gene (reference sequence). The V end was cut by 5 bases, the J end by 2 bases, with 24 bases between. For the CDR3, the DNA is TGCAGTGCTCCGCCCCTGACCAACTACGGATGGCAAGAGACCCAGTACTTC. Its translation is CSAPPLTNYGWQETQYF.

There are a few counts of this clonotype. This chain connects TRBV27 to TRBJ1-4; D gene ambiguous. Looked up from germline, CDR1 is MNHEY and CDR2 is SMNVEV (reference sequence). V was clipped by 4 bases and J by 3 bases, with 6 bases between them. The length of the CDR3 is 13 residues. The CDR3 nucleotides are TGTGCCAGCAGTTCTTCAGCTAATGAAAAACTGTTTTTT. Protein: CASSSSANEKLFF.

This clonotype was seen at least ten times. The V and J genes are TRBV7-2 and TRBJ1-4; no reliable D call. CDR1 and CDR2 from the germline V gene are SGHTA and FQGNSA. V was trimmed by 2 bases and J by 5 bases, leaving 6 bases between them. This CDR3 spans 13 amino acids. The CDR3 DNA reads as TGTGCCAGCAGCTTATTTTCCAATGAAAAACTGTTTTTT. It is translated as CASSLFSNEKLFF.

The chain employs TRBV20-1 and TRBJ2-5; D is perhaps TRBD2 (6 bases). The CDR3 totals 17 residues. Germline CDR1 DFQATT, CDR2 SNEGSKA (reference sequence). The ends were cut back, 1 base at V and 10 bases at J, with 28 bases in the middle. The CDR3 nucleotides are TGCAGTGCTAGAGTTCCGGTAGGAGGGCCAAGTGGAGTGGGCCAGTACTTC. It specifies CSARVPVGGPSGVGQYF.

Ten or more counts support this clonotype. V gene TRBV20-1 combines with J gene TRBJ2-3, with 10 nucleotides matching TRBD2. The CDR3 contains 13 residues. Germline CDR1 is DFQATT and CDR2 is SNEGSKA (reference sequence). V shed 4 bases and J 4 bases; nucleotides not matched to a gene: 2. The CDR3 protein is CSATSGSSDTQYF. The CDR3 coding sequence is TGCAGTGCTACTAGCGGGAGCTCAGATACGCAGTATTTT.

In this sample, this clonotype turned up many times. The CDR3 reads CAISEKVEQYF. As DNA, the CDR3 is TGTGCCATCAGTGAGAAGGTCGAGCAGTACTTC. V and J are TRBV10-3 and TRBJ2-7; D is unresolved. Deletions cut 2 bases from V and 6 bases from J, with 5 bases between. The length of the CDR3 is 11 residues. Germline V lookup: CDR1 ENHRY, CDR2 SYGVKD.

At least ten counts were recorded for this clonotype. The J gene is TRBJ2-4, the V gene TRBV6-1; D is tentatively TRBD1 or TRBD2 (5 bases each). Trimming took 1 base from V and 7 from J, leaving 14 bases between them. The CDR3 covers 15 residues. CDR1 is MNHNS, CDR2 SASEGT, per germline. This chain's CDR3 is CASSEVRGAENIQYF. CDR3 sequence (DNA): TGTGCCAGCAGTGAAGTAAGAGGGGCTGAGAACATTCAGTACTTC.

The CDR3 spells CASTTGVHSYEQYF. Here the CDR3 DNA reads TGTGCCAGCACCACCGGGGTCCACTCCTACGAGCAGTACTTC. This sequence joins TRBV12-3 or TRBV12-4 and TRBJ2-7, with D perhaps TRBD2 (5 bases). The V end lost 7 bases, the J end lost 0 bases, and 13 bases lay between the germline ends. The CDR3 length is 14 residues.

This clonotype occurred many times. This chain uses TRBV20-1 with TRBJ2-3, with 7 bases matching TRBD2. CDR3 length: 16 residues. The V segment lost 5 bases and the J segment 4 bases; nucleotides outside the gene matches: 15. Germline assignment: CDR1 DFQATT and CDR2 SNEGSKA (reference sequence). The CDR3 spells CSAHLGRDYYADTQYF. In DNA form, the CDR3 reads TGCAGTGCTCACTTGGGGCGGGACTACTATGCAGATACGCAGTATTTT.

Many counts were recorded for this clonotype. The gene calls are TRBV4-1 and TRBJ2-4; TRBD2 is a possible D gene (6 bases). Deletions cut 2 bases from V and 3 bases from J, with 23 bases between. The CDR3 is 19 residues long. Looked up from germline, CDR1 is MGHRA and CDR2 is YSYEKL. In nucleotides, the CDR3 is TGCGCCAGCAGCCAACGGACACAAAACATTCTGGGAGGCAAAAACATTCAGTACTTC. Translating it yields CASSQRTQNILGGKNIQYF.

The chain recombines TRBV12-3 or TRBV12-4 with TRBJ2-7; D gene uncertain. This CDR3 has 14 residues. V was trimmed by 5 bases and J by 0 bases, leaving 11 bases between them. As DNA, the CDR3 is TGTGCCAGCAGTCTCCCGAGAGTCTCCTACGAGCAGTACTTC. Its protein is CASSLPRVSYEQYF.